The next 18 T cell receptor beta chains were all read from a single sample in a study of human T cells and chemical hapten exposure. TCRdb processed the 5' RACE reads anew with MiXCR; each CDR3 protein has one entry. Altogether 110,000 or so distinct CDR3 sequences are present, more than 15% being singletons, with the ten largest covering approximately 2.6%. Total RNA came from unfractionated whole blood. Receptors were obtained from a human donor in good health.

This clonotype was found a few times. The CDR3 is CASSSLAATDTQYF. CDR3 bases: TGTGCCAGCAGCTCACTAGCGGCAACAGATACGCAGTATTTT. This chain uses TRBV5-5 with TRBJ2-3, with 8 bases lining up with TRBD2. Germline V gives CDR1 SGHKS, CDR2 YYEKEE (reference sequence). The CDR3 contains 14 residues. V lost 3 bases to trimming and J lost 3 bases; unmatched junction nucleotides: 3.

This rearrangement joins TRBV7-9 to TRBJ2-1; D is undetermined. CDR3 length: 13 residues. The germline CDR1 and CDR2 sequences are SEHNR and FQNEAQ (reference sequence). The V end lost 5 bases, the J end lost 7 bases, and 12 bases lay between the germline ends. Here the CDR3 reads CASSPGHGNEQFF. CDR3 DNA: TGTGCCAGCAGCCCCGGTCACGGGAATGAGCAGTTCTTC.

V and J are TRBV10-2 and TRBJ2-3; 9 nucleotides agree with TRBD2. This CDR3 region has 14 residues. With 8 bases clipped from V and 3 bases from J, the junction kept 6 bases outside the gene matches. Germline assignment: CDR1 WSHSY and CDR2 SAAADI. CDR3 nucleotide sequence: TGCGCCAGCTTACCGGGACTAGCAACAGATACGCAGTATTTT. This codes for CASLPGLATDTQYF.

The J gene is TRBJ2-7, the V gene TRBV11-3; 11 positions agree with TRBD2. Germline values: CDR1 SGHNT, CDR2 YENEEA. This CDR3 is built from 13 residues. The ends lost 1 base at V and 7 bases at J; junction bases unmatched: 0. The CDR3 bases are TGTGCCAGCAGCTTAGGGACTAGCGGGGAGCAGTACTTC. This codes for CASSLGTSGEQYF.

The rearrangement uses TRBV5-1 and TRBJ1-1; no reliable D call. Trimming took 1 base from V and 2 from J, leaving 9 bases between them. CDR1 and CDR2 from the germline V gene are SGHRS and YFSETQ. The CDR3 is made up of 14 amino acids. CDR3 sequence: CASSLNAANTEAFF. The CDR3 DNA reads TGCGCCAGCAGCTTGAACGCAGCCAACACTGAAGCTTTCTTT.

CDR3 in amino acids: CASSLNPQGSGANVLTF. CDR3 in DNA: TGCGCCAGCAGCCTCAATCCACAGGGTTCGGGGGCCAACGTCCTGACTTTC. This rearrangement joins TRBV5-1 to TRBJ2-6, with D possibly being TRBD1 (6 bases). The V end lost 4 bases, the J end lost 4 bases, and 18 bases lay between the germline ends. CDR3 size: 17 residues. Per the germline V gene, CDR1 is SGHRS and CDR2 is YFSETQ.

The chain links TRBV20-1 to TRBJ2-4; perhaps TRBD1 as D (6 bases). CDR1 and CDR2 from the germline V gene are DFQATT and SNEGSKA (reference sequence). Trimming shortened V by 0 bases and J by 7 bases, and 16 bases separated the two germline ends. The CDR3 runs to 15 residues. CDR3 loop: CSARDLGPQGNIQYF. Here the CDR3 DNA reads TGCAGTGCTAGAGATCTAGGACCCCAGGGGAACATTCAGTACTTC.

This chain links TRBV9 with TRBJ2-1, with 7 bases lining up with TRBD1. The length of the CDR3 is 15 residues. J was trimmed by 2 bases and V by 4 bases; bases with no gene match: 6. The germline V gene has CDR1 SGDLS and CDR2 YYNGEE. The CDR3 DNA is TGTGCCAGCAGCTCAGGGGACAGTACCTACAATGAGCAGTTCTTC. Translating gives CASSSGDSTYNEQFF.

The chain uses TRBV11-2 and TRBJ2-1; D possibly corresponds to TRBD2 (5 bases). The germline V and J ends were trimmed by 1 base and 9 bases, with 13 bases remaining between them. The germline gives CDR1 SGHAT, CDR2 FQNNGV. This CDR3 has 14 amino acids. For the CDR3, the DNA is TGTGCCAGCAGCTTAGGAAGGCTAGCTGTTGAGCAGTTCTTC. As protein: CASSLGRLAVEQFF.

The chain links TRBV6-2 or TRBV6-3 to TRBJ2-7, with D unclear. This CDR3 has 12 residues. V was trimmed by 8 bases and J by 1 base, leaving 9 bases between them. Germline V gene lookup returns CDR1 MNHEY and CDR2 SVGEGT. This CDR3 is CASLTDSYEQYF. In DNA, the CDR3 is TGTGCCAGCCTAACCGATTCCTACGAGCAGTACTTC.

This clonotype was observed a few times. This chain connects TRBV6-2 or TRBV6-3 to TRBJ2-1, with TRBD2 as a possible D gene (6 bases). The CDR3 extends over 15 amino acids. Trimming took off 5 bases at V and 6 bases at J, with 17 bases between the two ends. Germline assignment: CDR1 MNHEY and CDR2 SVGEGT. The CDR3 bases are TGTGCCAGCAGTCCTCTAGCGCTGGGGGGCAATGAGCAGTTCTTC. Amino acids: CASSPLALGGNEQFF.

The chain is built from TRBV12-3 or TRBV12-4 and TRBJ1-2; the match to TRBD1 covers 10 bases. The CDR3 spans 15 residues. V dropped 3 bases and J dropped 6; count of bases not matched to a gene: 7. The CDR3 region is CASSFPGTGEHGYTF. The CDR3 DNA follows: TGTGCCAGCAGTTTTCCCGGGACAGGGGAGCATGGCTACACCTTC.

The CDR3 loop reads CSARKEGGQPQHF. CDR3 sequence (DNA): TGCAGTGCTAGAAAGGAGGGAGGTCAGCCCCAGCATTTT. V and J are TRBV20-1 and TRBJ1-5, with D unclear. Germline V gene lookup returns CDR1 DFQATT and CDR2 SNEGSKA (reference sequence). The CDR3 runs to 13 residues. V was cut by 2 bases and J by 6 bases, with 11 bases left in between.

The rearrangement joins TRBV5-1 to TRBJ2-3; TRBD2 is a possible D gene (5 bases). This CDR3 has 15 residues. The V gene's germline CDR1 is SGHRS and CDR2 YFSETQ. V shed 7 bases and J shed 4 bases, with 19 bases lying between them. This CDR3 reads CASSRLRSSPDTQYF. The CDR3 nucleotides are TGCGCCAGCTCGAGACTACGGAGTTCCCCAGATACGCAGTATTTT.

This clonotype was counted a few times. This CDR3 reads CASSYGLASDTQYF. The DNA for the CDR3 is TGTGCCAGCAGCTATGGACTAGCCTCAGATACGCAGTATTTT. This rearrangement joins TRBV6-5 to TRBJ2-3; 8 nucleotides agree with TRBD2. Trimming took 6 bases from V and 4 from J; bases not matched to a gene: 6. The CDR3 consists of 14 residues. CDR1 is MNHEY, CDR2 SVGAGI, per germline.

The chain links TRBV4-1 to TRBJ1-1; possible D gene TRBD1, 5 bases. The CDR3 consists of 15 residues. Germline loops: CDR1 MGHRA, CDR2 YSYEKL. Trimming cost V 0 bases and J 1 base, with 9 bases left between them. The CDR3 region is CASSQDHRPNTEAFF. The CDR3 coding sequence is TGCGCCAGCAGCCAAGATCACAGGCCGAACACTGAAGCTTTCTTT.

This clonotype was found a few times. The CDR3 DNA is TGTGCCAGCAGTTTAGTGCTAGCGGGGTACCAAGAGACCCAGTACTTC. It is translated as CASSLVLAGYQETQYF. This chain links TRBV28 with TRBJ2-5; TRBD2 matches 9 bases. CDR3 size: 16 residues. J lost 0 bases, V lost 2 bases, and 4 bases had no gene match. The germline V gene has CDR1 MDHEN and CDR2 SYDVKM.

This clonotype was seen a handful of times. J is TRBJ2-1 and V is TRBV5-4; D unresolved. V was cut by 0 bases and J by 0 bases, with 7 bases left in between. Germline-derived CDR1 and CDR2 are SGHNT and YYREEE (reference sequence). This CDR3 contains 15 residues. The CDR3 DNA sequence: TGTGCCAGCAGCTTGGACTTTAGCTCCTACAATGAGCAGTTCTTC. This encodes CASSLDFSSYNEQFF.